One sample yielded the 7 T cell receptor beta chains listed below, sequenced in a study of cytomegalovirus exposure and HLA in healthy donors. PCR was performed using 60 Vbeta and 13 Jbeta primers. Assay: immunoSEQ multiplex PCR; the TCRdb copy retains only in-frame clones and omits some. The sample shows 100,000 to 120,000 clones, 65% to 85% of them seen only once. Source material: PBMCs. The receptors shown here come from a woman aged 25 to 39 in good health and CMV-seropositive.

The DNA of the CDR3 is TGTGCCAGCAGCTTAGGCACGGGGGGGCGCTCGGATGAAAAACTGTTTTTT. This sequence encodes CASSLGTGGRSDEKLFF. The genes are TRBV7-6 and TRBJ1-4; a possible D gene is TRBD1 (6 bases). The CDR3 loop spans 17 amino acids. V was trimmed by 1 base and J by 6 bases, leaving 18 bases between them. CDR1 and CDR2 (germline): SGHVS, FNYEAQ.

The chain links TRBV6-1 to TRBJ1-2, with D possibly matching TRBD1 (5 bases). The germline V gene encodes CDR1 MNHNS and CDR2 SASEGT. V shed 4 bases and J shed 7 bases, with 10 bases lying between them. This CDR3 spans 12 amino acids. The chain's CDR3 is CASSAREVGYTF. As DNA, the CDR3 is TGTGCCAGCAGTGCCAGGGAGGTTGGCTACACCTTC.

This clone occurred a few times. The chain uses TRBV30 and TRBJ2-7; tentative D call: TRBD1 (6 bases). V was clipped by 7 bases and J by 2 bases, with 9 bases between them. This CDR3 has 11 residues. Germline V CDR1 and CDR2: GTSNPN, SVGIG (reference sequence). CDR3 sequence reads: CALDSAYEQYF. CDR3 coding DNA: TGTGCCTTGGACAGCGCCTACGAGCAGTACTTC. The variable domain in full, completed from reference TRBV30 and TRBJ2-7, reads SQTIHQWPATLVQPVGSPLSLECTVEGTSNPNLYWYRQAAGRGLQLLFYSVGIGQISSEVPQNLSASRPQDRQFILSSKKLLLSDSGFYLCALDSAYEQYFGPGTRLTVT.

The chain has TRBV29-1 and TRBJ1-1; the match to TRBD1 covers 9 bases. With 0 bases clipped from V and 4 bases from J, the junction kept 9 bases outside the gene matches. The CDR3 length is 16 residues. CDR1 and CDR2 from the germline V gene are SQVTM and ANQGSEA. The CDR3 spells CSVEDTGGQRSTEAFF. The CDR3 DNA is TGCAGCGTTGAAGACACAGGGGGCCAGCGGAGCACTGAAGCTTTCTTT.

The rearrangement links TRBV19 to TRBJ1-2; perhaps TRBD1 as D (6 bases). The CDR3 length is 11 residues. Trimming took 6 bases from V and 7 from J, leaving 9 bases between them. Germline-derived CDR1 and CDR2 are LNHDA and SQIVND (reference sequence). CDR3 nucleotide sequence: TGTGCCAGTAGCCAGGGGAGTGGCTACACCTTC. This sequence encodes CASSQGSGYTF.

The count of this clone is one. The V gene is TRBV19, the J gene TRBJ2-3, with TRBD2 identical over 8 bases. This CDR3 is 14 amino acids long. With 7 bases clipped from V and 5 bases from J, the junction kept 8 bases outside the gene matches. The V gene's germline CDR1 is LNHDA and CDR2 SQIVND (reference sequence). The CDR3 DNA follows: TGTGCCAGTAACCCCGGGACTAGGGGAGATACGCAGTATTTT. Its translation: CASNPGTRGDTQYF.

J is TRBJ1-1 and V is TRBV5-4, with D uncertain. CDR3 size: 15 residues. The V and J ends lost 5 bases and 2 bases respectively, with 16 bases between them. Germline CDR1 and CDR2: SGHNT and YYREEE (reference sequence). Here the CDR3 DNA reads TGTGCCAGCAGAAGAGAAACACTAACAAACACTGAAGCTTTCTTT. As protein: CASRRETLTNTEAFF.